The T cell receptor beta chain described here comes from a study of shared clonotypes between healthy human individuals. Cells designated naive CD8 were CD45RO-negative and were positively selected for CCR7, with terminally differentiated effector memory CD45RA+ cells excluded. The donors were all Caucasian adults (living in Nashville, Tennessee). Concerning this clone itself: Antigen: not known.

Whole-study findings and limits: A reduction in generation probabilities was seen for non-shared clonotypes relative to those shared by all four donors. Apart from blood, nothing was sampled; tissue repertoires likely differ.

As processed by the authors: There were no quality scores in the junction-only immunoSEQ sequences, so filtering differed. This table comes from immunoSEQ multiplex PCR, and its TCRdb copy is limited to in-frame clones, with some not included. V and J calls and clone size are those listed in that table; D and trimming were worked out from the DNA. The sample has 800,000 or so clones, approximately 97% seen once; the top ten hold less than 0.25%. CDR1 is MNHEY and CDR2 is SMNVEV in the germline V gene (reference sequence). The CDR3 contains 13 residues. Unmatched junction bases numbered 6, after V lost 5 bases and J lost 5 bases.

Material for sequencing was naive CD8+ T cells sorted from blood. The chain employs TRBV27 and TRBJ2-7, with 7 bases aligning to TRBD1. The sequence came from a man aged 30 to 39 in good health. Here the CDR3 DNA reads TGTGCCAGCAGTATGACAGGGTACCACGAGCAGTACTTC. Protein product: CASSMTGYHEQYF.